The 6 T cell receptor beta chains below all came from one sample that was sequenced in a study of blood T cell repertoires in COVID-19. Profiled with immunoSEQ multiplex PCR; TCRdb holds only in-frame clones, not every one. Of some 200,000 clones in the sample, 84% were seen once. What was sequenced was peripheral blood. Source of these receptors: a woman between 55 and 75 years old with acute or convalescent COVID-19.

Written as DNA, the CDR3 is TGTGCCAGCTCAGGTAGACAGGGAAACAATTCACCCCTCCACTTT. Its translation is CASSGRQGNNSPLHF. The chain recombines TRBV28 with TRBJ1-6; 7 bases line up with TRBD1. J lost 7 bases, V lost 8 bases, and 11 bases had no gene match. This CDR3 has 15 residues. CDR1 is MDHEN, CDR2 SYDVKM, per germline.

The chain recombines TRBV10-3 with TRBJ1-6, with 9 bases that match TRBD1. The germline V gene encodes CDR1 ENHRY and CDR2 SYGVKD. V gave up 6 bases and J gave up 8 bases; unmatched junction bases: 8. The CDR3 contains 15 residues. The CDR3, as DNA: TGTGCCATCAGCCTGCAGGGACAGGGAGATTCACCCCTCCACTTT. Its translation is CAISLQGQGDSPLHF.

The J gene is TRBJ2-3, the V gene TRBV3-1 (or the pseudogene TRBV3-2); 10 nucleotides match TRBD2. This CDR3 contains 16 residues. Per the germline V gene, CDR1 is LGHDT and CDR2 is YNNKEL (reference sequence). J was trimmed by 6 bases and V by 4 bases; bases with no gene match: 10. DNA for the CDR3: TGTGCCAGCAGCCGCCGTCCCAGCGGGGGGGCGGATACGCAGTATTTT. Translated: CASSRRPSGGADTQYF.

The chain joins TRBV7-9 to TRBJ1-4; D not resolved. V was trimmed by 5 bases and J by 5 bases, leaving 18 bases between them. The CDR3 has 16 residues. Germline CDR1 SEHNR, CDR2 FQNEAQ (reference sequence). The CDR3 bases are TGTGCCAGCAGCCCCCCCAATTCGGCGGGCAATGAAAAACTGTTTTTT. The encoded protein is CASSPPNSAGNEKLFF. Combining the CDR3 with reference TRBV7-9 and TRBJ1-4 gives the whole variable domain DTGVSQNPRHKITKRGQNVTFRCDPISEHNRLYWYRQTLGQGPEFLTYFQNEAQLEKSRLLSDRFSAERPKGSFSTLEIQRTEQGDSAMYLCASSPPNSAGNEKLFFGSGTQLSVL.

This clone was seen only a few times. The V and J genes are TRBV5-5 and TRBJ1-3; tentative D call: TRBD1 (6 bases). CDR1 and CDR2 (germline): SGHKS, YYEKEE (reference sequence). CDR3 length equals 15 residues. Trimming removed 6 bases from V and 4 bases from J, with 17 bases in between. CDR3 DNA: TGTGCCAGCACCCCGCGGGGGGCCGGAGGAAACACCATATATTTT. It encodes CASTPRGAGGNTIYF.

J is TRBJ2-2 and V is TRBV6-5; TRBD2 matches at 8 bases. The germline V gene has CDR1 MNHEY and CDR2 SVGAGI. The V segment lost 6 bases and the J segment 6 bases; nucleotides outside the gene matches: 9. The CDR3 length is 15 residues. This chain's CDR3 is CASRIGGGFAGELFF. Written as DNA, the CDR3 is TGTGCCAGCAGAATTGGCGGGGGGTTCGCCGGGGAGCTGTTTTTT.